This entry lists 28 T cell receptor beta chains sequenced from one sample in a study of breast tumors, draining lymph nodes, adjacent tissues. TCRdb itself ran the multiplex PCR reads through MiXCR, one entry per CDR3 protein. The sample contains under 300,000 distinct CDR3 sequences, under 35% of which appear only once. Samples came from axillary lymph nodes draining the breast cancer. The sequencing input was axillary lymph node tissue. These receptors were obtained from a female donor with breast cancer. Some clones in this sample may be carry-over from other donors' samples.

This clonotype was counted ten times or more. The genes are TRBV9 and TRBJ2-1; tentative D call: TRBD1 (5 bases). Germline V lookup: CDR1 SGDLS, CDR2 YYNGEE. The CDR3 length is 16 residues. V shed 0 bases and J shed 2 bases, with 12 bases lying between them. The CDR3 DNA reads as TGTGCCAGCAGCGTAGCAGGGAAATTTACCTACAATGAGCAGTTCTTC. Protein: CASSVAGKFTYNEQFF. Supplemented by reference TRBV9 and TRBJ2-1, the full variable domain reads DSGVTQTPKHLITATGQRVTLRCSPRSGDLSVYWYQQSLDQGLQFLIQYYNGEERAKGNILERFSAQQFPDLHSELNLSSLELGDSALYFCASSVAGKFTYNEQFFGPGTRLTVL.

This clonotype was recorded many times. This chain connects TRBV2 to TRBJ1-5; possibly TRBD1 for D (5 bases). Germline CDR1 reads SNHLY; CDR2 reads FYNNEI. Trimming took 7 bases from V and 5 from J, leaving 15 bases between them. The CDR3 is 14 residues long. CDR3 protein: CASTETGGDQPQHF. As DNA, the CDR3 is TGTGCCAGCACCGAAACGGGGGGAGATCAGCCCCAGCATTTT. Full variable domain (rest looked up from reference TRBV2 and TRBJ1-5): EPEVTQTPSHQVTQMGQEVILRCVPISNHLYFYWYRQILGQKVEFLVSFYNNEISEKSEIFDDQFSVERPDGSNFTLKIRSTKLEDSAMYFCASTETGGDQPQHFGDGTRLSIL.

This clonotype was picked up many times. As DNA, the CDR3 is TGCAGTGCTAGGGCGCTAGCGGGACAAGGGCATGAGCAGTTCTTC. Encoded protein: CSARALAGQGHEQFF. V usage is TRBV20-1 and J usage is TRBJ2-1, with 9 bases identical to TRBD2. V trimming: 3 bases; J trimming: 8 bases; junction bases outside the gene matches: 11. CDR1 is DFQATT and CDR2 is SNEGSKA in the germline V gene (reference sequence). CDR3 length: 15 residues.

The CDR3 DNA reads as TGTGCCAGCAGCCAAAAGGGGACAGGGGGCGGCCACACCTTC. Translating gives CASSQKGTGGGHTF. The chain is built from TRBV3-1 and TRBJ1-2, with 12 bases aligning to TRBD1. Trimming took 2 bases from V and 12 from J; bases not matched to a gene: 7. Looked up from germline, CDR1 is LGHDT and CDR2 is YNNKEL (reference sequence). The CDR3 is 14 amino acids.

There are many counts of this clonotype. A much larger clone differs from this one at a single base, so this may be a read error. The V gene is TRBV20-1, the J gene TRBJ1-2; D not certain. Germline CDR1 is DFQATT and CDR2 is SNEGSKA (reference sequence). This CDR3 is built from 13 residues. V was pared by 6 bases and J by 10 bases, with 21 bases between. CDR3 bases: TGCAGTGCCGAGCCAGGTAACAGCGGTGCCTACACCTTC. Its translation: CSAEPGNSGAYTF.

In the case of this clonotype: A read error may be the cause here, since a much bigger clone is one base away. This chain connects TRBV6-6 to TRBJ2-3, with 14 nucleotides matching TRBD2. In germline, CDR1 is MNHNY, CDR2 SVGAGI (reference sequence). The V gene end was trimmed by 5 bases and the J gene end by 4 bases; junction bases not matched to a gene: 8. The CDR3 runs 17 residues. As DNA, the CDR3 is TGTGCCAGCAGTCACGGGACTAGCGGGAGCAGGGCAGATACGCAGTATTTT. It codes for CASSHGTSGSRADTQYF.

The rearrangement links TRBV7-9 to TRBJ2-7, with TRBD2 matching over 8 bases. Per the germline V gene, CDR1 is SEHNR and CDR2 is FQNEAQ (reference sequence). Trimming took 2 bases from V and 6 from J; bases not matched to a gene: 9. The CDR3 length is 15 residues. CDR3 protein: CASSLWPAGAAEQYF. CDR3 nucleotides: TGTGCCAGCAGCTTATGGCCAGCGGGAGCGGCCGAGCAGTACTTC.

This clonotype has more than one count but fewer than ten. The genes are TRBV3-1 and TRBJ2-2, with TRBD2 matching 14 bases. The CDR3 contains 17 residues. Trimming took 1 base from V and 8 from J; bases not matched to a gene: 6. Looked up from germline, CDR1 is LGHDT and CDR2 is YNNKEL (reference sequence). CDR3 sequence (DNA): TGTGCCAGCAGCCAAGCAACGGGACTAGCGGGAGTTGGGGAGCTGTTTTTT. The encoded protein is CASSQATGLAGVGELFF.

This clonotype was observed many times. The chain recombines TRBV5-1 with TRBJ2-3; 12 bases map to TRBD2. CDR3 size: 17 residues. Germline V gene sequence: CDR1 SGHRS, CDR2 YFSETQ. V was clipped by 4 bases and J by 1 base; unmatched bases: 7. CDR3 bases: TGCGCCAGCAGCCTGGGGACTAGCGGGTTTCGCACAGATACGCAGTATTTT. It encodes CASSLGTSGFRTDTQYF.

This clonotype was found many times. V and J are TRBV20-1 and TRBJ2-1, with 10 positions matching TRBD2. Trimming at V came to 4 bases and at J to 3 bases, leaving 9 bases not matched to a gene. There are 16 residues in the CDR3. Germline V gives CDR1 DFQATT, CDR2 SNEGSKA (reference sequence). CDR3 sequence: CSAKIAGGRGYNEQFF. DNA for the CDR3: TGCAGTGCTAAAATAGCGGGAGGAAGGGGCTACAATGAGCAGTTCTTC.

This sequence joins TRBV20-1 and TRBJ1-4; 9 bases match TRBD1. Germline V gives CDR1 DFQATT, CDR2 SNEGSKA (reference sequence). CDR3 length equals 15 residues. V gave up 3 bases and J gave up 5 bases; unmatched junction bases: 7. The CDR3 loop is CSASQPGQGNEKLFF. Here the CDR3 DNA reads TGCAGTGCTAGTCAACCGGGACAGGGAAATGAAAAACTGTTTTTT.

This clonotype has only one observation. The J gene is TRBJ2-5, the V gene TRBV5-1; TRBD1 matches at 12 bases. The trim removed 5 bases at V and 9 bases at J, leaving 11 bases unmatched. Germline-derived CDR1 and CDR2 are SGHRS and YFSETQ. CDR3 length: 15 residues. This chain's CDR3 is CASSPGTGGIQPQYF. The CDR3 coding sequence is TGCGCCAGCAGTCCCGGGACAGGGGGCATTCAGCCCCAGTACTTC.

Remarks on this clonotype: The missing conserved phenylalanine or tryptophan at the end of this CDR3 makes a read error likely. The chain joins TRBV20-1 to TRBJ2-3, with D perhaps TRBD1 (5 bases). CDR1 DFQATT and CDR2 SNEGSKA come from the germline V gene (reference sequence). This CDR3 comprises 15 residues. V was trimmed by 6 bases and J by 8 bases, leaving 24 bases between them. CDR3 in amino acids: CSALPGANRKGTQYL. The CDR3 DNA sequence: TGCAGTGCCTTACCTGGGGCGAATCGAAAAGGTACGCAGTATCTT.

This clonotype was detected ten times or more. The J gene is TRBJ2-7, the V gene TRBV4-1; 9 nucleotides match TRBD2. CDR3 length: 14 residues. Germline assignment: CDR1 MGHRA and CDR2 YSYEKL. The V gene end was trimmed by 0 bases and the J gene end by 6 bases; junction bases not matched to a gene: 3. In DNA, the CDR3 is TGCGCCAGCAGCCAAGAAGGGCGGGGGGGCGAGCAGTACTTC. Translated: CASSQEGRGGEQYF.

For this clonotype: It may be a read error: a sequence one base away is much more abundant. The gene calls are TRBV30 and TRBJ1-2; the D gene is possibly TRBD1 (6 bases). CDR3 length: 12 residues. The germline V gene encodes CDR1 GTSNPN and CDR2 SVGIG (reference sequence). For the CDR3, the DNA is TGTGCCCGGAGTGCTACAGGGTATGGCTACACCTTC. As protein: CARSATGYGYTF.

The V gene is TRBV2, the J gene TRBJ2-3; 8 bases fit TRBD1. In germline, CDR1 is SNHLY, CDR2 FYNNEI. Trimming cost V 1 base and J 6 bases; bases outside gene matches: 3. CDR3 length: 14 amino acids. The chain's CDR3 is CASSEGTGTDTQYF. In DNA, the CDR3 is TGTGCCAGCAGTGAAGGGACAGGGACCGATACGCAGTATTTT.

The table lists this clonotype with many counts. The chain carries TRBV6-5 and TRBJ1-2; D is possibly TRBD1 (5 bases). Germline-derived CDR1 and CDR2 are MNHEY and SVGAGI. This CDR3 has 12 residues. The V end was cut by 1 base, the J end by 9 bases, with 9 bases between. For the CDR3, the DNA is TGTGCCAGCAGTTACTGGGGCCGATGCTACACCTTC. Residues: CASSYWGRCYTF.

This clonotype was counted at least ten times. The chain employs TRBV10-3 and TRBJ2-3; 11 nucleotides align to TRBD1. The CDR3 consists of 17 residues. Trimming at V came to 10 bases and at J to 5 bases, leaving 17 bases not matched to a gene. Per germline, CDR1 ENHRY and CDR2 SYGVKD. CDR3 protein: CATFRGVGQGAGDTQYF. Written as DNA, the CDR3 is TGTGCCACCTTCCGCGGGGTCGGACAGGGGGCTGGAGATACGCAGTATTTT.

This clonotype was observed a few times. This chain uses TRBV7-2 with TRBJ1-1, with D hard to call. This CDR3 contains 13 residues. Trimming cost V 2 bases and J 1 base, with 5 bases left between them. The germline V gene encodes CDR1 SGHTA and CDR2 FQGNSA. In DNA form, the CDR3 reads TGTGCCAGCAGCTTAACAGAGAACACTGAAGCTTTCTTT. Its protein product is CASSLTENTEAFF. The whole variable domain, remainder taken from reference TRBV7-2 and TRBJ1-1, is GAGVSQSPSNKVTEKGKDVELRCDPISGHTALYWYRQSLGQGLEFLIYFQGNSAPDKSGLPSDRFSAERTGGSVSTLTIQRTQQEDSAVYLCASSLTENTEAFFGQGTRLTVV.

This clonotype has at least ten counts. V usage is TRBV13 and J usage is TRBJ1-2; possibly TRBD1 for D (6 bases). Per the germline V gene, CDR1 is PRHDT and CDR2 is FYEKMQ (reference sequence). This CDR3 contains 16 residues. V gave up 1 base and J gave up 8 bases, with 20 bases separating them. The CDR3 here is CASSLAGGVTVRGYTF. The CDR3, as DNA: TGTGCCAGCAGCTTAGCCGGGGGCGTTACCGTCCGGGGCTACACCTTC.

Concerning this clonotype itself: Just one base apart from a much larger clone, this may be a read error. The CDR3 loop is CATSDSHGAGAPPDTQYF. The CDR3 bases are TGTGCCACCAGTGATTCGCACGGAGCGGGGGCGCCCCCAGATACGCAGTATTTT. The chain carries TRBV24-1 and TRBJ2-3; 8 positions agree with TRBD2. V shed 2 bases, J shed 4 bases, and the junction held 13 bases outside the gene matches. There are 18 residues in the CDR3. From germline, CDR1 is KGHDR and CDR2 SFDVKD.

This CDR3 reads CASSSHPNSEQFF. In DNA, the CDR3 is TGTGCCAGCAGTTCCCACCCGAACAGTGAGCAGTTCTTC. V usage is TRBV6-5 and J usage is TRBJ2-1, with D unresolved. CDR3 length equals 13 residues. Germline V gene data show CDR1 as MNHEY and CDR2 as SVGAGI. Trimming took off 4 bases at V and 9 bases at J, with 13 bases between the two ends.

The genes are TRBV29-1 and TRBJ1-4; TRBD1 is a possible D gene (6 bases). Germline-derived CDR1 and CDR2 are SQVTM and ANQGSEA. The ends were cut back, 8 bases at V and 3 bases at J, with 13 bases in the middle. This CDR3 spans 13 amino acids. CDR3 nucleotide sequence: TGCAGCTACAGACGGACAGCTAATGAAAAACTGTTTTTT. Protein product: CSYRRTANEKLFF.

Ten or more counts support this clonotype. The V gene is TRBV4-1, the J gene TRBJ1-2; 9 positions agree with TRBD1. The CDR3 is 15 amino acids. The J segment lost 7 bases and the V segment lost 1 base, leaving 7 bases of the junction unmatched. Per the germline V gene, CDR1 is MGHRA and CDR2 is YSYEKL. CDR3 region: CASSQAGTGNFGYTF. CDR3 DNA: TGCGCCAGCAGCCAAGCCGGGACAGGGAATTTTGGCTACACCTTC.

This clonotype occurred many times. V and J are TRBV6-6 and TRBJ1-2; a possible D gene is TRBD1 (5 bases). The CDR3 is made up of 12 amino acids. Germline CDR1 and CDR2: MNHNY and SVGAGI (reference sequence). The ends were cut back, 4 bases at V and 7 bases at J, with 10 bases in the middle. The DNA of the CDR3 is TGTGCCAGCAGTTTGGGGACTTCTGGCTACACCTTC. It encodes CASSLGTSGYTF.

Regarding this clonotype: This may be a read error, as it is one base from a much larger clone. The conserved phenylalanine or tryptophan normally closing the CDR3 is absent here, so this likely arose from a read error. This chain links TRBV9 with TRBJ1-5, with TRBD1 as a possible D gene (6 bases). From germline, CDR1 is SGDLS and CDR2 YYNGEE. The CDR3 contains 13 residues. V lost 4 bases, J lost 8 bases, and 13 bases lay in between. CDR3 region: CASSQGGWKPQHS. The CDR3 DNA sequence: TGTGCCAGCAGCCAAGGGGGGTGGAAGCCCCAGCATTCT.

As to this clonotype: Germline is not matched at one junction end, which may reflect a read error. This chain connects TRBV7-7 to TRBJ1-1; no reliable D call. The CDR3 covers 14 residues. Germline CDR1 is SSHAT and CDR2 is FNYEAQ (reference sequence). CDR3 coding DNA: TGTGCTAGCATGAGGCTGGGCGAGGGTACTGACGCTTTCTTT. Its protein product is CASMRLGEGTDAFF.

This clonotype was seen repeatedly, ten times or more. The V gene is TRBV19, the J gene TRBJ2-1; 9 nucleotides align to TRBD2. V was pared by 6 bases and J by 5 bases, with 11 bases of the junction left unmatched. The length of the CDR3 is 16 residues. Germline-derived CDR1 and CDR2 are LNHDA and SQIVND (reference sequence). The CDR3 spells CASRHRVGLAHNEQFF. In nucleotides, the CDR3 is TGTGCCAGTAGGCACAGGGTGGGACTAGCCCACAATGAGCAGTTCTTC.